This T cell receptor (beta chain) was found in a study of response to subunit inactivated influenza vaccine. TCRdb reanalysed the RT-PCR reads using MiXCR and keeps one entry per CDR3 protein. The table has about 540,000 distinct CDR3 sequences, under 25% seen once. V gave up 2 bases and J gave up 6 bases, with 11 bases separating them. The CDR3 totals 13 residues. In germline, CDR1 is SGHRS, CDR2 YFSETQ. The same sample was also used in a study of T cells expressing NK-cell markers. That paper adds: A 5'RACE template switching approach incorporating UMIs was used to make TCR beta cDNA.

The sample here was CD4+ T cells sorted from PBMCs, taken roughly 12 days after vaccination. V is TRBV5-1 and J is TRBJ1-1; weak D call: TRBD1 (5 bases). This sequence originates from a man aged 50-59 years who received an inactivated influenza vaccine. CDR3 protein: CASSLPTVPEAFF. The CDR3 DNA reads TGCGCCAGCAGCTTACCGACAGTACCTGAAGCTTTCTTT.